This T cell receptor beta chain was observed in a study of blood T cell repertoires in COVID-19. Adults between about 18 and 89 years of age took part from under 25 US areas. This clone was seen a few times. This CDR3 is built from 14 residues. Germline CDR1 is SGHVS and CDR2 is FQNEAQ. V was cut by 3 bases and J by 2 bases, with 10 bases left in between. Under the authors' procedure: Scientists estimated how many nucleated cells there were by amplifying reference gene primers. The assay was immunoSEQ multiplex PCR, and TCRdb's table has in-frame clones only and misses some. The V and J calls and clone size come from that table; D and trimming were worked out from the DNA. The repertoire consists of 190,000 or so clones, with about 81% occurring once and the leading ten covering roughly 8.7%.

This TCR was recovered from a middle-aged man who had recovered from COVID-19. The chain employs TRBV7-8 and TRBJ1-2, with a weak D call TRBD1 (6 bases). The sequenced material came from PBMCs or T cells enriched from blood (not recorded which). Written as DNA, the CDR3 is TGTGCCAGCAGCTTTGGGACAAGAAACTATGGCTACACCTTC. Translated: CASSFGTRNYGYTF.